A single T cell receptor beta chain is shown here with its context. Per the study methods: Cell counts per sample came from amplifying reference gene primers. Measured with immunoSEQ multiplex PCR; TCRdb has only the in-frame clones, and not every one. The V and J calls and clone size are taken from that table; D and trimming were inferred from the DNA. Among about 44,000 clones listed, 80% to 95% were seen once. This specimen belongs to a study of blood T cell repertoires in COVID-19. The CDR3 is made up of 15 amino acids. Looked up from germline, CDR1 is SGHRS and CDR2 is YFSETQ. The V and J ends lost 3 bases and 6 bases, in that order; junction bases with no gene match: 11.

The chain joins TRBV5-1 to TRBJ2-7, with 8 nucleotides matching TRBD2. Sequencing was performed on peripheral blood. The sequence came from a human donor in a cohort sampled during active COVID-19. Here the CDR3 DNA reads TGCGCCAGCAGCTGGGGCGGGGGGCAGGCGCCCGAGCAGTACTTC. The encoded protein is CASSWGGGQAPEQYF.